This TCR beta chain is drawn from a study of breast tumors, draining lymph nodes, adjacent tissues. CDR1 is LNHDA, CDR2 SQIVND, per germline (reference sequence). V dropped 7 bases and J dropped 0 bases, with 28 bases sitting between them. This CDR3 has 20 amino acids. This clonotype appeared a single time. TCRdb passed the multiplex PCR reads through MiXCR, listing each CDR3 protein once. The sample yields around 66,000 distinct CDR3 sequences, around two fifths seen once. Sequenced input: breast tumor tissue. The sequence derives from a female donor with breast cancer. Some clones in this sample may be carry-over from other donors' samples. The V and J genes are TRBV19 and TRBJ2-1; tentative D call: TRBD2 (6 bases). CDR3 nucleotide sequence: TGTGCCAGTACCCCCGGGTCCGGGGGTAAGGTAAACGGCTCCTACAATGAGCAGTTCTTC. Translation: CASTPGSGGKVNGSYNEQFF.